Listed here are 26 T cell receptor beta chains from one sample, sequenced in a study of T cell changes during pregnancy in multiple sclerosis. Using immunoSEQ multiplex PCR, the repertoire was profiled, and TCRdb retains in-frame clones only, with some absent. The table has about 68,000 clones, roughly nine tenths seen once. This sample comprised peripheral blood, obtained in the second trimester of pregnancy. Receptors originate from a female donor in good health, enrolled as a control in a pregnancy study.

DNA for the CDR3: TGTGCCAGCAGCCGAGGGGCCAAAAACATTCAGTACTTC. It specifies CASSRGAKNIQYF. The J gene is TRBJ2-4, the V gene TRBV6-5; a weak D match, TRBD2 (5 bases). Germline V gene lookup returns CDR1 MNHEY and CDR2 SVGAGI. The CDR3 sequence is 13 residues long. Trimming removed 6 bases from V and 1 base from J, with 7 bases in between.

V is TRBV7-9 and J is TRBJ2-5; a possible D gene is TRBD2 (6 bases). V was clipped by 5 bases and J by 2 bases, with 12 bases between them. There are 14 residues in the CDR3. The germline V gene encodes CDR1 SEHNR and CDR2 FQNEAQ (reference sequence). The CDR3 DNA reads as TGTGCCAGCAGCCTCGGGACTTCTCAAGAGACCCAGTACTTC. Translated, it gives CASSLGTSQETQYF.

V and J are TRBV6-5 and TRBJ2-6; D not certain. With 4 bases removed from V and 0 bases from J, the gap between germline ends came to 7 bases. CDR1 is MNHEY and CDR2 is SVGAGI in the germline V gene. This CDR3 region has 15 residues. The chain's CDR3 is CASSLALSGANVLTF. DNA of the CDR3: TGTGCCAGCAGTTTGGCCCTCTCTGGGGCCAACGTCCTGACTTTC.

This chain connects TRBV10-3 to TRBJ2-1, with 11 nucleotides matching TRBD2. Germline CDR1 reads ENHRY; CDR2 reads SYGVKD. The CDR3 has 17 amino acids. Trimming cost V 5 bases and J 7 bases; bases outside gene matches: 13. The CDR3 reads CAISPPSPGLAVNEQFF. As DNA, the CDR3 is TGTGCCATCAGTCCTCCAAGTCCGGGACTAGCGGTGAATGAGCAGTTCTTC.

V usage is TRBV6-5 and J usage is TRBJ2-7, with 8 positions matching TRBD2. Germline V lookup: CDR1 MNHEY, CDR2 SVGAGI. The CDR3 consists of 16 residues. Trimming removed 4 bases from V and 1 base from J; junction bases left unmatched: 9. The CDR3 here is CASSSSAGEKSYEQYF. The CDR3 DNA reads TGTGCCAGCAGTTCCTCAGCGGGAGAAAAGTCCTACGAGCAGTACTTC.

The V and J genes are TRBV7-9 and TRBJ2-7; D is ambiguous. Deletions cut 2 bases from V and 3 bases from J, with 8 bases between. The CDR3 sequence is 13 residues long. CDR1 and CDR2 (germline): SEHNR, FQNEAQ (reference sequence). This chain's CDR3 is CASSLSSFYEQYF. The CDR3 DNA is TGTGCCAGCAGCTTATCCTCTTTCTACGAGCAGTACTTC. The full variable domain, rest sourced from reference TRBV7-9 and TRBJ2-7, is DTGVSQNPRHKITKRGQNVTFRCDPISEHNRLYWYRQTLGQGPEFLTYFQNEAQLEKSRLLSDRFSAERPKGSFSTLEIQRTEQGDSAMYLCASSLSSFYEQYFGPGTRLTVT.

The V call is TRBV2, the J call TRBJ2-5, with D unresolved. This CDR3 has 14 residues. Germline assignment: CDR1 SNHLY and CDR2 FYNNEI. V was cut by 1 base and J by 2 bases, with 8 bases left in between. The CDR3, as DNA: TGTGCCAGCAGTGAAGAGACTTCACAAGAGACCCAGTACTTC. Translated: CASSEETSQETQYF.

This clone has a single count. The chain carries TRBV5-1 and TRBJ2-5; D perhaps matches TRBD2 (5 bases). Trimming took 4 bases from V and 4 from J, leaving 17 bases between them. The CDR3 length is 15 residues. From germline, CDR1 is SGHRS and CDR2 YFSETQ. The CDR3 is CASSPAPGMGETQYF. Written as DNA, the CDR3 is TGCGCCAGCAGCCCAGCTCCGGGGATGGGAGAGACCCAGTACTTC. The whole variable domain, filled in from reference TRBV5-1 and TRBJ2-5, reads KAGVTQTPRYLIKTRGQQVTLSCSPISGHRSVSWYQQTPGQGLQFLFEYFSETQRNKGNFPGRFSGRQFSNSRSEMNVSTLELGDSALYLCASSPAPGMGETQYFGPGTRLLVL.

This sequence joins TRBV5-1 and TRBJ2-1, with D perhaps matching TRBD2 (6 bases). This CDR3 contains 14 residues. Germline CDR1 SGHRS, CDR2 YFSETQ. The V gene lost 4 bases and the J gene lost 3 bases, with 11 bases spanning the gap. The CDR3: CASSRDSIYNEQFF. For the CDR3, the DNA is TGCGCCAGCAGCCGGGACTCCATCTACAATGAGCAGTTCTTC.

The chain is built from TRBV6-1 and TRBJ1-5, with a weak D call TRBD1 (6 bases). V gave up 0 bases and J gave up 2 bases, with 14 bases separating them. Germline CDR1 reads MNHNS; CDR2 reads SASEGT. This CDR3 has 17 residues. CDR3 in DNA: TGTGCCAGCAGTGAAGCGCTTCGGGGGGCTGGCAATCAGCCCCAGCATTTT. Residues: CASSEALRGAGNQPQHF.

The chain links TRBV7-8 to TRBJ2-7; D is unresolved. The germline V gene encodes CDR1 SGHVS and CDR2 FQNEAQ. The CDR3 runs 14 residues. Trimming took off 2 bases at V and 2 bases at J, with 10 bases between the two ends. CDR3 region: CASSLLDEAYEQYF. CDR3 nucleotides: TGTGCCAGCAGCTTACTCGACGAGGCCTACGAGCAGTACTTC.

This clone came up once. The chain combines TRBV7-8 with TRBJ2-5; 10 bases fit TRBD1. After removal of 5 bases from V and 4 bases from J, the junction contained 7 bases not matched to a gene. The CDR3 consists of 15 residues. CDR1 and CDR2 from the germline V gene are SGHVS and FQNEAQ. The CDR3 region has the DNA TGTGCCAGCAGCCGGGACAGGGGACTGCGAGAGACCCAGTACTTC. Its translation: CASSRDRGLRETQYF.

This rearrangement joins TRBV7-3 to TRBJ2-5; D remains ambiguous. CDR3 length: 13 amino acids. Germline V gene lookup returns CDR1 SGHTA and CDR2 FQGTGA. Trimming removed 4 bases at V and 7 bases at J, with 13 bases between. DNA for the CDR3: TGTGCCAGCAGCTCCGGTGCCTTTGGGACCCAGTACTTC. Translating gives CASSSGAFGTQYF.

This clone was seen a single time. The chain employs TRBV7-2 and TRBJ2-6; D gene unclear. V was pared by 1 base and J by 0 bases, with 13 bases between. The germline CDR1 and CDR2 sequences are SGHTA and FQGNSA. The CDR3 is 18 amino acids. The DNA for the CDR3 is TGTGCCAGCAGCTTAGTTGGCGGCCTGACCTCTGGGGCCAACGTCCTGACTTTC. It encodes CASSLVGGLTSGANVLTF.

This clone was seen just once. The genes are TRBV11-3 and TRBJ1-1; D is ambiguous. Germline CDR1 and CDR2: SGHNT and YENEEA. CDR3 length: 14 residues. Trimming removed 0 bases at V and 2 bases at J, with 7 bases between. CDR3 coding DNA: TGTGCCAGCAGCTTAGATCCCTACAACACTGAAGCTTTCTTT. Translating it yields CASSLDPYNTEAFF.

CDR3 sequence reads: CASSEGQGANYGYTF. Written as DNA, the CDR3 is TGTGCCAGCAGTGAGGGACAGGGAGCTAACTATGGCTACACCTTC. The rearrangement joins TRBV6-1 to TRBJ1-2, with 9 bases fitting TRBD1. Germline-derived CDR1 and CDR2 are MNHNS and SASEGT. With V trimmed by 3 bases and J by 0 bases, 2 bases remained unmatched. The CDR3 totals 15 residues.

This chain connects TRBV19 to TRBJ2-3, with a tentative D call TRBD1 (6 bases). Germline CDR1 reads LNHDA; CDR2 reads SQIVND (reference sequence). The CDR3 consists of 15 residues. Deletions cut 4 bases from V and 6 bases from J, with 17 bases between. CDR3 sequence (DNA): TGTGCCAGTAGTAGCCAGGACAGAGTTGACGATACGCAGTATTTT. It encodes CASSSQDRVDDTQYF.

This clone was seen only once. The chain joins TRBV30 to TRBJ2-1, with 8 bases lining up with TRBD2. Trimming at V came to 2 bases and at J to 9 bases, leaving 6 bases not matched to a gene. The length of the CDR3 is 13 residues. In germline, CDR1 is GTSNPN, CDR2 SVGIG (reference sequence). The chain's CDR3 is CAWSTGLAGEQFF. The CDR3 bases are TGTGCCTGGAGTACAGGACTAGCCGGTGAGCAGTTCTTC. Using reference TRBV30 and TRBJ2-1 for the parts outside the CDR3, the full variable domain is SQTIHQWPATLVQPVGSPLSLECTVEGTSNPNLYWYRQAAGRGLQLLFYSVGIGQISSEVPQNLSASRPQDRQFILSSKKLLLSDSGFYLCAWSTGLAGEQFFGPGTRLTVL.

Note on this clone: Given a much more abundant clone one base away, this may be a read error. This chain uses TRBV28 with TRBJ2-3, with 7 nucleotides matching TRBD1. The germline V gene encodes CDR1 MDHEN and CDR2 SYDVKM. The CDR3 covers 13 residues. V shed 5 bases and J 3 bases; nucleotides not matched to a gene: 2. The CDR3 DNA reads as TGTGCCAGCAGTGAGGGGGCAACAGATACGCAGTATTTT. The encoded protein is CASSEGATDTQYF.

The sample holds a few counts of this clone. The chain combines TRBV28 with TRBJ1-1, with D possibly TRBD1 on 5 matching bases. Germline loops: CDR1 MDHEN, CDR2 SYDVKM. CDR3 length equals 12 residues. V shed 7 bases and J shed 5 bases, with 11 bases lying between them. CDR3 bases: TGTGCCAGCATTTGGGGGGAGACTGAAGCTTTCTTT. This encodes CASIWGETEAFF. The whole variable domain, filled in from reference TRBV28 and TRBJ1-1, reads DVKVTQSSRYLVKRTGEKVFLECVQDMDHENMFWYRQDPGLGLRLIYFSYDVKMKEKGDIPEGYSVSREKKERFSLILESASTNQTSMYLCASIWGETEAFFGQGTRLTVV.

V and J are TRBV7-2 and TRBJ2-2; possible D gene TRBD2, 5 bases. The V gene lost 7 bases and the J gene lost 3 bases, with 15 bases spanning the gap. The CDR3 is 15 amino acids. Germline V gives CDR1 SGHTA, CDR2 FQGNSA. The CDR3 region is CASIPSSGDTGELFF. CDR3 DNA sequence: TGTGCCAGCATCCCAAGCAGCGGTGACACCGGGGAGCTGTTTTTT. Variable domain in full (rest from reference TRBV7-2 and TRBJ2-2): GAGVSQSPSNKVTEKGKDVELRCDPISGHTALYWYRQSLGQGLEFLIYFQGNSAPDKSGLPSDRFSAERTGGSVSTLTIQRTQQEDSAVYLCASIPSSGDTGELFFGEGSRLTVL.

This clone appeared once. The chain combines TRBV28 with TRBJ2-7; 8 nucleotides agree with TRBD1. Trimming removed 5 bases from V and 0 bases from J; junction bases left unmatched: 6. Germline loops: CDR1 MDHEN, CDR2 SYDVKM. The CDR3 is made up of 15 amino acids. The CDR3: CASSTGGQSSYEQYF. In nucleotides, the CDR3 is TGTGCCAGCAGTACAGGGGGACAGAGCTCCTACGAGCAGTACTTC.

V usage is TRBV13 and J usage is TRBJ1-3, with 9 bases identical to TRBD1. The germline V gene has CDR1 PRHDT and CDR2 FYEKMQ (reference sequence). V dropped 2 bases and J dropped 7; count of bases not matched to a gene: 6. The CDR3 contains 15 residues. The CDR3 sequence: CASSLNRQGGNTIYF. In DNA, the CDR3 is TGTGCCAGCAGCTTAAACCGACAGGGGGGTAACACCATATATTTT.

The chain recombines TRBV5-1 with TRBJ2-7, with D tentatively TRBD2 (7 bases). CDR1 is SGHRS and CDR2 is YFSETQ in the germline V gene. The CDR3 sequence is 16 residues long. V lost 1 base to trimming and J lost 2 bases, with 16 bases between them. This CDR3 reads CASSLSLTGGTYEQYF. The CDR3 coding sequence is TGCGCCAGCAGCTTGAGCTTGACGGGGGGCACCTACGAGCAGTACTTC.

V is TRBV28 and J is TRBJ2-7; tentatively, D is TRBD1 (6 bases). This CDR3 spans 15 amino acids. V was pared by 3 bases and J by 2 bases, with 14 bases between. CDR1 is MDHEN, CDR2 SYDVKM, per germline. The CDR3 loop reads CASSFDRLSPYEQYF. In nucleotides, the CDR3 is TGTGCCAGCAGTTTCGACAGGCTTAGCCCCTACGAGCAGTACTTC.

The J gene is TRBJ2-1, the V gene TRBV5-4; tentatively, D is TRBD2 (7 bases). The CDR3 length is 15 residues. The germline V gene encodes CDR1 SGHNT and CDR2 YYREEE (reference sequence). The ends were cut back, 4 bases at V and 1 base at J, with 12 bases in the middle. In nucleotides, the CDR3 is TGTGCCAGCAGCGGTGGGGGGGCTTCCTACAATGAGCAGTTCTTC. Its translation is CASSGGGASYNEQFF.